This T cell receptor (beta chain) was recovered during a study of cytomegalovirus exposure and HLA in healthy donors. Notes on the study in general: According to an earlier analysis, most TCR beta V segments yielded productive rearrangements about 87% or about 30% of the time.

To note about this clone: Its antigen is unidentified.

Donors had nominal health at sampling but likely had unrecorded immune exposures. The V gene end was trimmed by 0 bases and the J gene end by 5 bases; junction bases not matched to a gene: 6. The CDR3 extends over 15 amino acids. Germline CDR1 LGHNA, CDR2 YNFKEQ. It was with 60 Vbeta and 13 Jbeta primers that the PCR ran. Per the study methods: About 10 million of tens of millions of unique TCR beta chains were shared, per a later count. The data were produced by immunoSEQ multiplex PCR, yet TCRdb's version contains in-frame clones alone and is incomplete. D and trimming come from the DNA, and the V and J calls and clone size come from that table. The table lists about 130,000 clones, about three quarters of them singletons.

The clonotype was recovered from a woman aged 60-75 years in good health and CMV-seropositive. Sequencing was done on a sample of PBMCs. This chain uses TRBV4-2 with TRBJ2-7, with 8 bases that match TRBD2. The DNA for the CDR3 is TGTGCCAGCAGCCAAGAAAAACGGGGGGGCAACGAGCAGTACTTC. It specifies CASSQEKRGGNEQYF.